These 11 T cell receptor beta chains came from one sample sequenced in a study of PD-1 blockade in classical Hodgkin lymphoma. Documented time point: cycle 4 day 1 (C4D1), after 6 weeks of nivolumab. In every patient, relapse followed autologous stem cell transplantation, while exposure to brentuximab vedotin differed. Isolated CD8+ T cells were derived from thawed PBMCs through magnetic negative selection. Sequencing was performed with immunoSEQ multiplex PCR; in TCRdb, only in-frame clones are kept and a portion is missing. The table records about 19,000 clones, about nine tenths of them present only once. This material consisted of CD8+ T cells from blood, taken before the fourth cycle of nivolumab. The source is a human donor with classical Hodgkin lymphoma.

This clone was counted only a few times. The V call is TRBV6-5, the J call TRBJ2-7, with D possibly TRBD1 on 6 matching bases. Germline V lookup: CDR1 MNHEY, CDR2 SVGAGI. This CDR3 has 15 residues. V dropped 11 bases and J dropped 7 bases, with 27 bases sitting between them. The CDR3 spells CASLSLRGASLEQYF. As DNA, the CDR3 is TGTGCCTCGCTCAGCCTCAGGGGTGCGTCGCTTGAGCAGTACTTC.

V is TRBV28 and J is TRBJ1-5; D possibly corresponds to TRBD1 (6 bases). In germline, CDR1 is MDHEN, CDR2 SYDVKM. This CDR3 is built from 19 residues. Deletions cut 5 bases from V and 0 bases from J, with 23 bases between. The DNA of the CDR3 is TGTGCCAGCAGTCCGAACCGGGTCCGCCCAGGGGATAGCAATCAGCCCCAGCATTTT. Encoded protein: CASSPNRVRPGDSNQPQHF.

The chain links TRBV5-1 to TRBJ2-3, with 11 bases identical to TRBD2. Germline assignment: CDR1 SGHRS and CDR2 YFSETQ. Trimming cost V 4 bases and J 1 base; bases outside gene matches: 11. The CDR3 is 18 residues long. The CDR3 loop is CASSPPGLAAPGTDTQYF. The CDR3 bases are TGCGCCAGCAGCCCGCCGGGACTAGCGGCGCCGGGCACAGATACGCAGTATTTT.

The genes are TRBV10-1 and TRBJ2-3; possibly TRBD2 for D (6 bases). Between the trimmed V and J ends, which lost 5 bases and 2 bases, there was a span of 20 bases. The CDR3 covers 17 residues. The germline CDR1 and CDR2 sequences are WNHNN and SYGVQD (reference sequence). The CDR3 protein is CASSPAVRLGPTDTQYF. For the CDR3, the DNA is TGCGCCAGCAGTCCAGCCGTCCGACTAGGCCCCACAGATACGCAGTATTTT.

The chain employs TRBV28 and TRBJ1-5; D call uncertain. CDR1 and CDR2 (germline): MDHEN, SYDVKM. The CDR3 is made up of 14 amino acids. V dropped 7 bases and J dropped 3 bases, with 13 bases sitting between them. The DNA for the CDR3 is TGTGCCAGCAACCTCACCGGGCTCAATCAGCCCCAGCATTTT. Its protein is CASNLTGLNQPQHF.

In nucleotides, the CDR3 is TGTGCCAGCAGCTTTTCTGCTTCGGGACAGGGCCACGAGCAGTACTTC. It encodes CASSFSASGQGHEQYF. The genes are TRBV7-9 and TRBJ2-7; TRBD1 agrees at 9 bases. The germline V gene has CDR1 SEHNR and CDR2 FQNEAQ (reference sequence). The length of the CDR3 is 16 residues. The V and J ends lost 3 bases and 5 bases, in that order; junction bases with no gene match: 11. Full variable domain (rest looked up from reference TRBV7-9 and TRBJ2-7): DTGVSQNPRHKITKRGQNVTFRCDPISEHNRLYWYRQTLGQGPEFLTYFQNEAQLEKSRLLSDRFSAERPKGSFSTLEIQRTEQGDSAMYLCASSFSASGQGHEQYFGPGTRLTVT.

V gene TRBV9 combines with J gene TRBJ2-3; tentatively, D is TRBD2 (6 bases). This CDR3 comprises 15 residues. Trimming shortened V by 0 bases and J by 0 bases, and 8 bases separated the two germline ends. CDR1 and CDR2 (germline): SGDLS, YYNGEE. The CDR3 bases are TGTGCCAGCAGCGTAGCCGGGAGCAGCACAGATACGCAGTATTTT. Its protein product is CASSVAGSSTDTQYF.

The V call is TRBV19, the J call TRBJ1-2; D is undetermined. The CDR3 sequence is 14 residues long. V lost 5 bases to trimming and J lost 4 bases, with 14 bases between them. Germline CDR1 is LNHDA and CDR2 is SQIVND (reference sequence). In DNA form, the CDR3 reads TGTGCCAGTAGTTCGCCCGGGAAGATCTATGGCTACACCTTC. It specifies CASSSPGKIYGYTF. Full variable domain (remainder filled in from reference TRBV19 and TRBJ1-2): DGGITQSPKYLFRKEGQNVTLSCEQNLNHDAMYWYRQDPGQGLRLIYYSQIVNDFQKGDIAEGYSVSREKKESFPLTVTSAQKNPTAFYLCASSSPGKIYGYTFGSGTRLTVV.

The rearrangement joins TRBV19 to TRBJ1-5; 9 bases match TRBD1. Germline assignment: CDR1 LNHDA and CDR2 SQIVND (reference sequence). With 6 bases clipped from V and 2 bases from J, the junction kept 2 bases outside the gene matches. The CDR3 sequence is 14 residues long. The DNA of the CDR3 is TGTGCCAGTAGGCGGACAGGGGGCAATCAGCCCCAGCATTTT. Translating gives CASRRTGGNQPQHF.

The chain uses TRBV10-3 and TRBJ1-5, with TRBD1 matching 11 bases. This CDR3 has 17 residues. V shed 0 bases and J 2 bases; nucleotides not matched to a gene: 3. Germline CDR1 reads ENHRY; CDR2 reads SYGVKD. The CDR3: CAISESSGQGGNQPQHF. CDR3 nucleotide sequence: TGTGCCATCAGTGAGTCCTCGGGACAGGGGGGCAATCAGCCCCAGCATTTT.

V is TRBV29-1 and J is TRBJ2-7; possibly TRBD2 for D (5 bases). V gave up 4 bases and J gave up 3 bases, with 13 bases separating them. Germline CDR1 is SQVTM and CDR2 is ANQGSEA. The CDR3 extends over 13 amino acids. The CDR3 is CSVVWGALYEQYF. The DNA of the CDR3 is TGCAGCGTTGTTTGGGGAGCTCTCTACGAGCAGTACTTC.